The clone carrying this T cell receptor beta chain was seen only once. Using a J-beta primer mix together with a sample-barcoded 5' primer, a second PCR was run for roughly 6 to 12 cycles. TCRdb used MiXCR to reprocess the 5' RACE reads, holding one entry per CDR3 protein. The table includes roughly 730,000 distinct CDR3 sequences, 56% detected once. This record comes from a study of blood T cells in healthy people across ages. Sequenced: blood. The sequence was obtained from a man between 40 and 49 years old in good health.

CDR3: CASSVVGDSSQPQHF. The CDR3 nucleotides read TGTGCCAGCAGCGTAGTCGGTGATTCCAGCCAGCCCCAGCATTTT. The rearrangement joins TRBV9 to TRBJ1-5; D ambiguous. Trimming took 0 bases from V and 7 from J, leaving 14 bases between them. The CDR3 spans 15 residues. Germline CDR1 and CDR2: SGDLS and YYNGEE.